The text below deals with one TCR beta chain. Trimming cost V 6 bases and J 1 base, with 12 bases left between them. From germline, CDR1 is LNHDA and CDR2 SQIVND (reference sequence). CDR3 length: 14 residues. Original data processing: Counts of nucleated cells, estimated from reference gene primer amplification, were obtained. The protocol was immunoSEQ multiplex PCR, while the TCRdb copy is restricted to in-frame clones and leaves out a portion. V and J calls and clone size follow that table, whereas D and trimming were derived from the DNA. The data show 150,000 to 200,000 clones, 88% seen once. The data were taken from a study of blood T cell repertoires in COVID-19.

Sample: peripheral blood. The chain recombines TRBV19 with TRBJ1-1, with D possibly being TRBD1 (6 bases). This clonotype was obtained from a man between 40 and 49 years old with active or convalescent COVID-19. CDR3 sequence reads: CASRPETGNTEAFF. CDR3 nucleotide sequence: TGTGCCAGTAGACCAGAGACAGGGAACACTGAAGCTTTCTTT.